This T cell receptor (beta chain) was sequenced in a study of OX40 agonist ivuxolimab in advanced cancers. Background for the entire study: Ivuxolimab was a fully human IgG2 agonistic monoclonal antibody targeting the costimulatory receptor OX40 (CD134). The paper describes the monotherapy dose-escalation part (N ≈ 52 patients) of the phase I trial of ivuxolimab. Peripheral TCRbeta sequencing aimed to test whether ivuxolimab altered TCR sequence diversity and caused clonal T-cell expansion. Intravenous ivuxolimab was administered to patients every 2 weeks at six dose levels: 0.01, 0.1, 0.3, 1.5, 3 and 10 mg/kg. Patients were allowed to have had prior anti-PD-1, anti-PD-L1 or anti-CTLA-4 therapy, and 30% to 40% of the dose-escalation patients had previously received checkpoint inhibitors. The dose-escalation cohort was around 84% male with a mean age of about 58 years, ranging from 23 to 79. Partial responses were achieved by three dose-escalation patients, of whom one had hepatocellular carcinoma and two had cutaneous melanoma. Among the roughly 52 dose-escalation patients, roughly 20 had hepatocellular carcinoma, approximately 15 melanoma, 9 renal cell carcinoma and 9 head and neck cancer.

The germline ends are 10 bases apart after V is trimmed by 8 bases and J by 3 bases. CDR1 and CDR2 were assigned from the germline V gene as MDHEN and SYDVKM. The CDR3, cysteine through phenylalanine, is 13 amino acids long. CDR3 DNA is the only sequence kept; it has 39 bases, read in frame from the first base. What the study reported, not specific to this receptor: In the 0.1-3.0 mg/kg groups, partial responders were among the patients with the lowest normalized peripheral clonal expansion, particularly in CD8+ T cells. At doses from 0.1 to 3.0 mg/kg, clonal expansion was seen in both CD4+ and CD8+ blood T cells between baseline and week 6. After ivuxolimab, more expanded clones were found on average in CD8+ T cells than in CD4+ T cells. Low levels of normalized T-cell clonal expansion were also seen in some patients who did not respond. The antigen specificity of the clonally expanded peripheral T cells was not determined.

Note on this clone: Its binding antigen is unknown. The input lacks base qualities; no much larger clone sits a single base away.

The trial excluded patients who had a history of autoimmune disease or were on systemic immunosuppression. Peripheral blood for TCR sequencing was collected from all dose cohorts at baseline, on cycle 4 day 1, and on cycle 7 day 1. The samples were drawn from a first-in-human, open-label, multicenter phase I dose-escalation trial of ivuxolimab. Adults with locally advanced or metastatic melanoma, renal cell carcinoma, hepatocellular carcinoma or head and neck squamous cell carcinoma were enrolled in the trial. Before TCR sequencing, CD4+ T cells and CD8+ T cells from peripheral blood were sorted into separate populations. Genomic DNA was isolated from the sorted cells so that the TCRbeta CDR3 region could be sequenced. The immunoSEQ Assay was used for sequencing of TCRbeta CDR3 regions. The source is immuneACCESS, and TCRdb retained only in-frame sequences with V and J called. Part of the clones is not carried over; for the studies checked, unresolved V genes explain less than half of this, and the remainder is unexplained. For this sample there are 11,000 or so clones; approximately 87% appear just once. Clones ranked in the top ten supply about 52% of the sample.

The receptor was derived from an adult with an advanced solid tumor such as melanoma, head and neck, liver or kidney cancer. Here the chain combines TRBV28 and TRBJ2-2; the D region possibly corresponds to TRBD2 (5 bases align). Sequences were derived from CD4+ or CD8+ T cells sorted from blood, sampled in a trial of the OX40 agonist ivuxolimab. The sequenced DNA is TGTGCCAGCTGCGGGCTCGACACCGGGGAGCTGTTTTTT. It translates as CASCGLDTGELFF.